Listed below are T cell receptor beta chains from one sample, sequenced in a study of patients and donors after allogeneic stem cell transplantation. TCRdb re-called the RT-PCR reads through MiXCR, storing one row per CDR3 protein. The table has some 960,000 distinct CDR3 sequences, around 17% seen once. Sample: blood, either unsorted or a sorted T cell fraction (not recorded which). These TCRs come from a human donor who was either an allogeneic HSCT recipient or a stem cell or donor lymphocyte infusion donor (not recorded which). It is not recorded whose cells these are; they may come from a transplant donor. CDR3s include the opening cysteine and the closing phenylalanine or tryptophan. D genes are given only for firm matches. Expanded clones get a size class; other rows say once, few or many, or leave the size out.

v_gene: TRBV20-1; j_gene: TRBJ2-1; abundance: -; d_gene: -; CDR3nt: TGCAGTGCTAGGGCCCAGCGCCCCTACAATGAGCAGTTCTTC; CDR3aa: CSARAQRPYNEQFF
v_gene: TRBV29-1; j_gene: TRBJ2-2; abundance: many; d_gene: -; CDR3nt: TGCAGCGTTGATCCCAGAGGGACCGGGGAGCTGTTTTTT; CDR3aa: CSVDPRGTGELFF
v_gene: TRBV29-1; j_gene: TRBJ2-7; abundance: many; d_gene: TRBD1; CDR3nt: TGCAGCGTTGAAGGGAACAGGGGAGAGCAGTACTTC; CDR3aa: CSVEGNRGEQYF
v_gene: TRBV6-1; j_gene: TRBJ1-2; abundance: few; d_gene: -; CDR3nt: TGTGCCAGCAGCCTTGATCGGCAGGAGCTCTATGGCTACACCTTC; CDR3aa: CASSLDRQELYGYTF
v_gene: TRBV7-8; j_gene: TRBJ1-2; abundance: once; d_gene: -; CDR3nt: TGTGCCAGCAGCTTAGAGGCGGCCGGGGACGGCTACACCTTC; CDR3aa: CASSLEAAGDGYTF
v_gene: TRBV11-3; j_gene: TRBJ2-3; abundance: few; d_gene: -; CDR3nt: TGTGCCAGCAGCCGACCACAGGGCTCTCAGGCAGATACGCAGTATTTT; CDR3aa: CASSRPQGSQADTQYF
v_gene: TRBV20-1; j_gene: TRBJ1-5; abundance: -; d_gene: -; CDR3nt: TGCAGTGCTAAAGAGGACAATTCGTATCAGCCCCAGCATTTT; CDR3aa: CSAKEDNSYQPQHF
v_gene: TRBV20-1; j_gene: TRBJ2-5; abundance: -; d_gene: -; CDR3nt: TGCAGTGCTAGCGGCGGAAAGCCGGAGACCCAGTACTTC; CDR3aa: CSASGGKPETQYF
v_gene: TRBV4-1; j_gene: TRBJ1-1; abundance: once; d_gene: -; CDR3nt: TGCGCCAGCAGCCCAAGCGAGGGAGTGAACACTGAAGCTTTCTTT; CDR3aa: CASSPSEGVNTEAFF
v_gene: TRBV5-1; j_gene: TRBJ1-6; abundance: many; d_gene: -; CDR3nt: TGCGCCAGCAGCGTCGACAGGTACAATAATTCACCCCTCCACTTT; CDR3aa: CASSVDRYNNSPLHF
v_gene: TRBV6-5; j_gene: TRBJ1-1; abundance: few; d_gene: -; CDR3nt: TGTGCCAGCAATTATATCCGGGGCCCATTGAACACTGAAGCTTTCTTT; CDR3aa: CASNYIRGPLNTEAFF
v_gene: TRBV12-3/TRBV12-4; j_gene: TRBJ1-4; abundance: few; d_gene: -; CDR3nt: TGTGCCAGCAGTTTAACCGACAGATCAACTAATGAAAAACTGTTTTTT; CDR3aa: CASSLTDRSTNEKLFF
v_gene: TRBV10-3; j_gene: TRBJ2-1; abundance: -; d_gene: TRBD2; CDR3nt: TGTGCCATCAGTGAAGGCGGGGGGGCCGCCAATGAGCAGTTCTTC; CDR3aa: CAISEGGGAANEQFF
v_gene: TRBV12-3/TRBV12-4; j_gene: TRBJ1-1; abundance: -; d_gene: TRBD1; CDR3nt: TGTGCCAGCAGTTTAGCCAGGGGGTTCACTGAAGCTTTCTTT; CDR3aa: CASSLARGFTEAFF
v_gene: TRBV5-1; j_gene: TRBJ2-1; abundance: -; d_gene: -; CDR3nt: TGCGCCAGCAGCCCCACCTGGACAGAGCTCTACAATGAGCAGTTCTTC; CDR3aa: CASSPTWTELYNEQFF
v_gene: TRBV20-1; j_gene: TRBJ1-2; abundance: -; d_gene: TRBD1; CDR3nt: TGCAGTGCTCTAATCACGGACAGGGGGCGCGACTATGGCTACACCTTC; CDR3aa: CSALITDRGRDYGYTF
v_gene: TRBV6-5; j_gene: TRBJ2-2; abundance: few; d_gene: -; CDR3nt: TGTGCCAGCAGTTACTCGAGCTGGTCCGGGGAGCTGTTTTTT; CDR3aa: CASSYSSWSGELFF
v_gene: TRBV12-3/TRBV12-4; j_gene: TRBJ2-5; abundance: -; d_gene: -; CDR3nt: TGTGCCAGCAGTTTAGGGAGGGGACGGCAAGAGACCCAGTACTTC; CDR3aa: CASSLGRGRQETQYF
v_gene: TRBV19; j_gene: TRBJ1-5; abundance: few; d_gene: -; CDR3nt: TGTGCCAGTACCCCGTTCGGGCTAAAGAAGAGCAATCAGCCCCAGCATTTT; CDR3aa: CASTPFGLKKSNQPQHF
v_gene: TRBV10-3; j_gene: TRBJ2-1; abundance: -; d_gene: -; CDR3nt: TGTGCCATCACTAATCAGGTTAGCTCCTACAATGAGCAGTTCTTC; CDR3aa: CAITNQVSSYNEQFF
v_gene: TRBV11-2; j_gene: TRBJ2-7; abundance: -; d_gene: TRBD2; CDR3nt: TGTGCCAGCAGCGTCGGTGGGGGTCGTGGGAGGGGCTACGAGCAGTACTTC; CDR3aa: CASSVGGGRGRGYEQYF
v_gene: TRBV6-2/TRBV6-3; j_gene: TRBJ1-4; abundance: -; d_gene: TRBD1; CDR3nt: TGTGCCAGCAGTCCGACAGGGGGCCTCGGAGGAGAACTGTTTTTT; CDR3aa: CASSPTGGLGGELFF
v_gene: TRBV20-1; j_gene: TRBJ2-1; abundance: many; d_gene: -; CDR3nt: TGCAGTGTCCGGACAGTACTCTACAATGAGCAGTTCTTC; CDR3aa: CSVRTVLYNEQFF
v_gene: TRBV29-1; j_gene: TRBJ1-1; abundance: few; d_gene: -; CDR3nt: TGCAGCGTTGAAGCTCGGGCAGACACTGAAGCTTTCTTT; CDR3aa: CSVEARADTEAFF
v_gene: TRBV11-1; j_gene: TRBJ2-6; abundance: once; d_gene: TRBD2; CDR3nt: TGTGCCAGCAGCCCCAGAACTAGCGGGAGAGCTGGGGCCAACGTCCTGACTTTC; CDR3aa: CASSPRTSGRAGANVLTF
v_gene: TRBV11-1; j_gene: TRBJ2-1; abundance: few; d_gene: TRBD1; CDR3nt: TGTGCCAGCAGCCCGAACTCCGGGACAGGGGGCCATGAGCAGTTCTTC; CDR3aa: CASSPNSGTGGHEQFF
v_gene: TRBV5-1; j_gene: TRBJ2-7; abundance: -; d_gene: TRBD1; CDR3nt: TGCGCCAGCAGCTTGGGGACAGGGTATCAGTACGAGCAGTACTTC; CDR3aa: CASSLGTGYQYEQYF
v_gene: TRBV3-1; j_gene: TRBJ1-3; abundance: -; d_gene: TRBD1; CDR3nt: TGTGCCAGCAGCCCTACGGTGGACAGGGGTGCGGAGAACACCATATATTTT; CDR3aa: CASSPTVDRGAENTIYF
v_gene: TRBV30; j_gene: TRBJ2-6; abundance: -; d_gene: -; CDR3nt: TGTGCCTGGGATTCTGGGGCCAACGTCCTGACTTTC; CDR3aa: CAWDSGANVLTF
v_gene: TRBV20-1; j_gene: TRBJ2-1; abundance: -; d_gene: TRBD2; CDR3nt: TGCAGTGCTCCCTTTCCTGGGAGGGCCCTTTCTGATGAGCAGTTCTTC; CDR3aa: CSAPFPGRALSDEQFF
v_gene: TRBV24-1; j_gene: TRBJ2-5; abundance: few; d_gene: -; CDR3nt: TGTGCCACCAGTGACCCGGAAAAGACTGGGACCCAGTACTTC; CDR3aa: CATSDPEKTGTQYF
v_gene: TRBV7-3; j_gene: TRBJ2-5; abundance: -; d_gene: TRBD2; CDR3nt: TGTGCCAGCAGCCGGACTAGCGGGGAGGGAGAGACCCAGTACTTC; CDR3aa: CASSRTSGEGETQYF
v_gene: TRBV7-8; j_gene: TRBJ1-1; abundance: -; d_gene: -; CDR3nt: TGTGCCAGCAGCTTAGAGAGCGGTCTGAACACTGAAGCTTTCTTT; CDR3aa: CASSLESGLNTEAFF
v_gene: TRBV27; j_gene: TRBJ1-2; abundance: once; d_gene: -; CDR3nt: TGTGCCAGCAGTCCACAGGGAGGGGCTGGCTACACCTTC; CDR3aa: CASSPQGGAGYTF
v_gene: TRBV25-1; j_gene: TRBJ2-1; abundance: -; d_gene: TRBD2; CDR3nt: TGTGCCAGCAGTGGCCCTAGCGGGGCGTCCTACAATGAGCAGTTCTTC; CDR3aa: CASSGPSGASYNEQFF
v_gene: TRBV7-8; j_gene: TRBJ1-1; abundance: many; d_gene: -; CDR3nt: TGTGCCAGCAGCTTCGAAGGGGGTTCCACTGAAGCTTTCTTT; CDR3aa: CASSFEGGSTEAFF
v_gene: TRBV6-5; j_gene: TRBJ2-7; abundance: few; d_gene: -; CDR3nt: TGTGCCAGCAGTTACACCGCGGACCTAGAGGGGATCAGCTCCTACGAGCAGTACTTC; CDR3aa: CASSYTADLEGISSYEQYF
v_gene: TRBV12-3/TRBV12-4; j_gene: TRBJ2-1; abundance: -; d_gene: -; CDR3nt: TGTGCCAGCACCGTAGCGAAGGCGACCTACAATGAGCAGTTCTTC; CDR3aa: CASTVAKATYNEQFF
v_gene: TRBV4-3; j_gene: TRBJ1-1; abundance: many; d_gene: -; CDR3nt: TGCGCCAGCAGCCAGGATCGATACACTGAAGCTTTCTTT; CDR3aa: CASSQDRYTEAFF
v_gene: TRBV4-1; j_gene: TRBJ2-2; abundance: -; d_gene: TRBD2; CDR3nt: TGCGCCAGCAGCCAGGGGGGAGGGAGGGGCCCCGGGGAGCTGTTTTTT; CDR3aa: CASSQGGGRGPGELFF
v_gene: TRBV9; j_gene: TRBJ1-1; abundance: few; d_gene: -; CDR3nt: TGTGCCAGCAGCGATAGCTCCTTTGACCGGGCCGACACTGAAGCTTTCTTT; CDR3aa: CASSDSSFDRADTEAFF
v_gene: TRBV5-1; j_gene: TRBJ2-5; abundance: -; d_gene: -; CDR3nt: TGCGCCAGCAGGCTGGACGCCCAAGAGACCCAGTACTTC; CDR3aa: CASRLDAQETQYF
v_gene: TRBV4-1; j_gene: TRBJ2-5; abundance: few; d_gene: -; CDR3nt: TGCGCCAGCAGCCAAGAAAATGACCAGGGGCATACCCTAATACAAGAGACCCAGTACTTC; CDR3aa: CASSQENDQGHTLIQETQYF
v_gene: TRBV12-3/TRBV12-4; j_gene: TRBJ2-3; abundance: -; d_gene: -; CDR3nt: TGTGCCAGCACGCGAGGGAGCACAGATACGCAGTATTTT; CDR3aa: CASTRGSTDTQYF
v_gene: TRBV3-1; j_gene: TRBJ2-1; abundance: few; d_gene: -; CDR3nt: TGTGCCAGCAGCCAAGTATGGGGAGAAGGTGGGAATGAGCAGTTCTTC; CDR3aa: CASSQVWGEGGNEQFF
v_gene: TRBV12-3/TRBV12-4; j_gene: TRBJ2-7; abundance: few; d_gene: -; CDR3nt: TGTGCCAGCAGCATTAGGGACAATTCCGAGCAGTACTTC; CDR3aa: CASSIRDNSEQYF
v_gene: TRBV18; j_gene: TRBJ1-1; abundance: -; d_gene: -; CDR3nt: TGTGCCAGCTCACCACGGGTCGAAAGAGGCACTGAAGCTTTCTTT; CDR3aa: CASSPRVERGTEAFF
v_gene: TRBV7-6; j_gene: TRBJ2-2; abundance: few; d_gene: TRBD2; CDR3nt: TGTGCCAGCAGCTTAGCGTTATCTAGCGGACGGCGTGTCACCGGGGAGCTGTTTTTT; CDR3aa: CASSLALSSGRRVTGELFF